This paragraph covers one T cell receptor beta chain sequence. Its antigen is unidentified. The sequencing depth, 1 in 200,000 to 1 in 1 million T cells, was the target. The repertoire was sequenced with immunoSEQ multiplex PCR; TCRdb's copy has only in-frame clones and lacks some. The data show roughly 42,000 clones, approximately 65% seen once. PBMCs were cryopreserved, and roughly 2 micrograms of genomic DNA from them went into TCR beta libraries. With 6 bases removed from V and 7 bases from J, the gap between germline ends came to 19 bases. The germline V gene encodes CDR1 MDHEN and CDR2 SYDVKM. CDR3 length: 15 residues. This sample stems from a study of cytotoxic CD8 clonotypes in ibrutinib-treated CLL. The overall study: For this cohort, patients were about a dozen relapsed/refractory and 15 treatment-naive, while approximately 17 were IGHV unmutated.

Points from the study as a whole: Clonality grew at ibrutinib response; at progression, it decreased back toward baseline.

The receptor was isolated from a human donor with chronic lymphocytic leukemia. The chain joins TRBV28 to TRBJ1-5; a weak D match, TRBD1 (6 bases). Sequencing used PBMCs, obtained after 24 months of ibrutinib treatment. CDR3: CASSLNSDRVQPQHF. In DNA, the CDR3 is TGTGCCAGCAGCCTAAACTCGGACAGAGTGCAGCCCCAGCATTTT.